A single sample is the source of the 17 T cell receptor beta chains below, sequenced in a study of blood T cell repertoires in COVID-19. Sequenced by immunoSEQ multiplex PCR; TCRdb stores in-frame clones only, minus some. The sample gives 25,000 to 35,000 clones, approximately 82% of which show up once; about an eighth is in the top ten. Sequencing was performed on peripheral blood. The receptors shown here come from a human donor in a cohort sampled during active COVID-19.

This CDR3 is CASSPRTSGGAGNEQFF. The CDR3 nucleotides are TGTGCCAGCAGCCCTAGGACTAGCGGGGGGGCGGGCAATGAGCAGTTCTTC. The rearrangement joins TRBV11-3 to TRBJ2-1; TRBD2 agrees at 15 bases. The CDR3 covers 17 residues. Germline CDR1 SGHNT, CDR2 YENEEA. Trimming removed 5 bases from V and 6 bases from J; junction bases left unmatched: 8.

The rearrangement links TRBV5-1 to TRBJ1-6; no reliable D call. V was shortened by 1 base and J by 2 bases, with 10 bases between the two germline ends. The CDR3 is 16 amino acids. CDR1 and CDR2 from the germline V gene are SGHRS and YFSETQ. DNA for the CDR3: TGCGCCAGCAGCTTGACAGAACATACCTATAATTCACCCCTCCACTTT. It is translated as CASSLTEHTYNSPLHF.

The V gene is TRBV6-5, the J gene TRBJ1-2; TRBD1 aligns across 7 bases. This CDR3 contains 16 residues. Unmatched junction bases numbered 10, after V lost 0 bases and J lost 6 bases. CDR1 is MNHEY, CDR2 SVGAGI, per germline. The CDR3 protein is CASSYSSRGRENGYTF. The CDR3 nucleotides read TGTGCCAGCAGTTACTCGTCAAGGGGGCGCGAAAATGGCTACACCTTC.

The V and J genes are TRBV18 and TRBJ2-7; tentative D call: TRBD2 (6 bases). The length of the CDR3 is 15 residues. Germline V gives CDR1 KGHSH, CDR2 LQKENI. Trimming took off 8 bases at V and 4 bases at J, with 21 bases between the two ends. In DNA, the CDR3 is TGTGCCAGCACCACCTCATACGGGGGAGGATACGAGCAGTACTTC. Translated: CASTTSYGGGYEQYF. Variable domain in full (rest from reference TRBV18 and TRBJ2-7): NAGVMQNPRHLVRRRGQEARLRCSPMKGHSHVYWYRQLPEEGLKFMVYLQKENIIDESGMPKERFSAEFPKEGPSILRIQQVVRGDSAAYFCASTTSYGGGYEQYFGPGTRLTVT.

This clone was found once. The chain couples TRBV6-5 to TRBJ1-5; 8 bases are shared with TRBD1. Germline lookup yields CDR1 MNHEY and CDR2 SVGAGI. The CDR3 extends over 15 amino acids. J gave up 7 bases and V 6 bases, and 11 bases lay outside the gene matches. DNA for the CDR3: TGTGCCAGCAGAGACAGGGGCCAGGTAGGACAGCCCCAGCATTTT. Protein product: CASRDRGQVGQPQHF.

This sequence joins TRBV19 and TRBJ2-7; TRBD2 matches 7 bases. The CDR3 consists of 14 residues. In germline, CDR1 is LNHDA, CDR2 SQIVND (reference sequence). The junction had 4 bases not matched to a gene; V was cut back by 3 bases and J by 2 bases. CDR3 nucleotides: TGTGCCAGTAGTATTGGGGGGGTCCCCTACGAGCAGTACTTC. Protein sequence: CASSIGGVPYEQYF.

The CDR3 reads CASSSGAGGADTQYF. The CDR3 DNA reads TGTGCCAGCAGCTCTGGAGCGGGGGGGGCAGATACGCAGTATTTT. This chain uses TRBV7-3 with TRBJ2-3, with 10 nucleotides matching TRBD2. Germline-derived CDR1 and CDR2 are SGHTA and FQGTGA. The CDR3 contains 15 residues. Unmatched junction bases numbered 5, after V lost 4 bases and J lost 4 bases.

The chain has TRBV7-2 and TRBJ2-2, with 12 bases fitting TRBD2. Germline values: CDR1 SGHTA, CDR2 FQGNSA. Unmatched junction bases numbered 6, after V lost 6 bases and J lost 4 bases. This CDR3 has 16 amino acids. For the CDR3, the DNA is TGTGCCAGCAGTTCTAGCGGGGGGGCGAGCACCGGGGAGCTGTTTTTT. This codes for CASSSSGGASTGELFF.

This chain joins TRBV2 and TRBJ2-4, with 12 bases lining up with TRBD2. V shed 2 bases, J shed 15 bases, and the junction held 8 bases outside the gene matches. Germline values: CDR1 SNHLY, CDR2 FYNNEI. The CDR3 loop spans 14 amino acids. CDR3 coding DNA: TGTGCCAGCAGTGAACGAGGACTAGCGGGGTTTGTGTACTTC. Translation gives CASSERGLAGFVYF.

This chain uses TRBV11-2 with TRBJ2-5; tentatively, D is TRBD1 (6 bases). This CDR3 is built from 13 residues. V was trimmed by 5 bases and J by 1 base, leaving 8 bases between them. Germline values: CDR1 SGHAT, CDR2 FQNNGV. Here the CDR3 DNA reads TGTGCCAGCAGCCACAGGGCCCAAGAGACCCAGTACTTC. It yields the protein CASSHRAQETQYF.

This chain links TRBV27 with TRBJ2-3, with D possibly TRBD2 on 6 matching bases. With 8 bases removed from V and 8 bases from J, the gap between germline ends came to 20 bases. The V gene's germline CDR1 is MNHEY and CDR2 SMNVEV (reference sequence). The CDR3 consists of 14 residues. The chain's CDR3 is CASLGFNPRGTQYF. CDR3 nucleotide sequence: TGTGCCAGCTTAGGTTTTAACCCGCGGGGTACGCAGTATTTT.

V usage is TRBV18 and J usage is TRBJ1-1; D may be TRBD1 (5 bases). The length of the CDR3 is 14 residues. In germline, CDR1 is KGHSH, CDR2 LQKENI. Trimming removed 2 bases at V and 2 bases at J, with 9 bases between. This CDR3 is CASSPGGGNTEAFF. CDR3 bases: TGTGCCAGCTCACCAGGGGGAGGTAACACTGAAGCTTTCTTT.

The chain carries TRBV28 and TRBJ2-1, with 8 bases fitting TRBD2. CDR1 is MDHEN and CDR2 is SYDVKM in the germline V gene. The junction had 9 bases not matched to a gene; V was cut back by 6 bases and J by 5 bases. The CDR3 has 15 residues. The CDR3 region is CASSAVAGGHNEQFF. The CDR3, as DNA: TGTGCCAGCAGCGCCGTTGCGGGGGGCCACAATGAGCAGTTCTTC. Full variable domain (rest looked up from reference TRBV28 and TRBJ2-1): DVKVTQSSRYLVKRTGEKVFLECVQDMDHENMFWYRQDPGLGLRLIYFSYDVKMKEKGDIPEGYSVSREKKERFSLILESASTNQTSMYLCASSAVAGGHNEQFFGPGTRLTVL.

The CDR3 region has the DNA TGTGCCAGCGGGCGGTCTTTTGAGGGGGTCGAGCAGTACTTC. Translated: CASGRSFEGVEQYF. The V and J genes are TRBV7-9 and TRBJ2-7, with D perhaps TRBD1 (6 bases). Looked up from germline, CDR1 is SEHNR and CDR2 is FQNEAQ (reference sequence). Trimming left V 8 bases short and J 6 bases short, with 20 bases between. This CDR3 region has 14 residues.

This clone was recorded once. This sequence joins TRBV27 and TRBJ2-7; 9 positions match TRBD1. This CDR3 is built from 15 residues. Trimming at V came to 3 bases and at J to 2 bases, leaving 5 bases not matched to a gene. The germline gives CDR1 MNHEY, CDR2 SMNVEV (reference sequence). The CDR3 nucleotides read TGTGCCAGCAGTTTGGGGACAGGGTGGGCCTACGAGCAGTACTTC. It specifies CASSLGTGWAYEQYF.

This sequence joins TRBV6-5 and TRBJ1-1; D call uncertain. Germline loops: CDR1 MNHEY, CDR2 SVGAGI. V gave up 6 bases and J gave up 1 base, with 12 bases separating them. The CDR3 has 14 residues. CDR3 in DNA: TGTGCCAGCAGCCTCCTTGGAGGGAACACTGAAGCTTTCTTT. This gives the protein CASSLLGGNTEAFF.

This chain uses TRBV5-6 with TRBJ1-3, with D possibly being TRBD1 (6 bases). V was pared by 1 base and J by 0 bases, with 11 bases between. The CDR3 totals 16 residues. CDR1 is SGHDT, CDR2 YYEEEE, per germline. The CDR3 reads CASSLPGQLSGNTIYF. CDR3 nucleotides: TGTGCCAGCAGCTTGCCAGGACAGCTCTCTGGAAACACCATATATTTT.